The rows below give T cell receptor beta chains drawn from one sample of a study of a mutant IDH1 vaccine in newly diagnosed glioma. Data came from immunoSEQ multiplex PCR; TCRdb stores just in-frame clones and leaves some out. The data show tens of thousands of clones, over 75% seen once. Sequenced here: PBMCs, sampled from a glioma patient treated with radiotherapy, temozolomide or both. All receptors come from a man aged 40-49 years with glioma. Some clones in this sample may be carry-over from other donors' samples. Both conserved end residues are part of each CDR3. Each record gives: V gene, D gene, J gene, clone size, CDR3 DNA, CDR3 protein. The D gene is left open where the match is weak. Clone size is stated in some rows and not others, as once, few, many or a class when expanded.

V: TRBV7-9
D: -
J: TRBJ1-1
size: -
DNA: TGTGCCAGCAGCTTGGGTGGTCGGGGGATGAACACTGAAGCTTTCTTT
CDR3: CASSLGGRGMNTEAFF

V: TRBV29-1
D: TRBD1
J: TRBJ2-3
size: -
DNA: TGCAGCGTTGAAGGTTACAGGGGAGATACGCAGTATTTT
CDR3: CSVEGYRGDTQYF

V: TRBV5-1
D: -
J: TRBJ1-2
size: once
DNA: TGCGCCAGCAGCTTGGGACAGAACTATGGCTACACCTTC
CDR3: CASSLGQNYGYTF

V: TRBV7-9
D: TRBD1
J: TRBJ2-3
size: -
DNA: TGTGCCAGCAGCTTCGGGACAGGCGAGGATACGCAGTATTTT
CDR3: CASSFGTGEDTQYF

V: TRBV29-1
D: -
J: TRBJ1-5
size: -
DNA: TGCAGCGTTGCCGAGGGCTGGAATCAGCCCCAGCATTTT
CDR3: CSVAEGWNQPQHF

V: TRBV12-5
D: TRBD1
J: TRBJ2-1
size: few
DNA: TGTGCTAGTGGTTTCCGACAGGGGGCCGTGTTCTTC
CDR3: CASGFRQGAVFF

V: TRBV5-4
D: TRBD2
J: TRBJ2-2
size: -
DNA: TGTGCCAGCAGCTCATCTAAGACTAGCGGGAACACCGGGGAGCTGTTTTTT
CDR3: CASSSSKTSGNTGELFF

V: TRBV6-1
D: -
J: TRBJ2-7
size: -
DNA: TGTGCCAGCAGACCGGCAGGCGACGTGCGAGAGCAGTACTTC
CDR3: CASRPAGDVREQYF

V: TRBV6-6
D: TRBD1
J: TRBJ1-5
size: -
DNA: TGTGCCAGCAGCCGAGGGGCGACAGGGAAAAATCAGCCCCAGCATTTT
CDR3: CASSRGATGKNQPQHF

V: TRBV6-5
D: -
J: TRBJ2-3
size: -
DNA: TGTGCCAGCAGTTACTCGACTATTAGGGTTGGAGATACGCAGTATTTT
CDR3: CASSYSTIRVGDTQYF

V: TRBV30
D: -
J: TRBJ2-2
size: -
DNA: TGTGCCTGGTCACAGAACACCGGGGAGCTGTTTTTT
CDR3: CAWSQNTGELFF

V: TRBV10-3
D: -
J: TRBJ1-2
size: -
DNA: TGTGCCATCAGTGAGTCGGCCCGGGGAGGGGATGGCTACACCTTC
CDR3: CAISESARGGDGYTF

V: TRBV29-1
D: -
J: TRBJ2-5
size: -
DNA: TGCAGCATAAGATGGGGGTCGGGCCAGTACTTC
CDR3: CSIRWGSGQYF

V: TRBV7-6
D: -
J: TRBJ2-2
size: once
DNA: TGTGCCAGCAGCGGTGGAAGATTTGTCGGGGAGCTGTTTTTT
CDR3: CASSGGRFVGELFF

V: TRBV5-4
D: -
J: TRBJ1-2
size: few
DNA: TGTGCCAGCAGCCCGGGACCGATTAACTATGGCTACACCTTC
CDR3: CASSPGPINYGYTF

V: TRBV9
D: -
J: TRBJ2-1
size: -
DNA: TGTGCCAGCAGCCTGGCAGGGGGGGAGCAGTTCTTC
CDR3: CASSLAGGEQFF

V: TRBV29-1
D: -
J: TRBJ1-4
size: -
DNA: TGCAGCGTTCTGCTGCTTAATGAAAAACTGTTTTTT
CDR3: CSVLLLNEKLFF

V: TRBV6-5
D: -
J: TRBJ1-2
size: -
DNA: TGTGCCAGCAGTTATGGGGGCCCCTCTGGCTACACCTTC
CDR3: CASSYGGPSGYTF

V: TRBV27
D: TRBD1
J: TRBJ2-3
size: once
DNA: TGTGCCAGCAGTGCCCTAAGGGGACAGGGCGTCGAGACGCAGTATTTT
CDR3: CASSALRGQGVETQYF

V: TRBV9
D: TRBD1
J: TRBJ1-5
size: few
DNA: TGTGCCAGCAGCGTACTCGCAGGGGGTGAGCCCCAGCATTTT
CDR3: CASSVLAGGEPQHF

V: TRBV6-1
D: -
J: TRBJ1-6
size: -
DNA: TGTGCCAGCAGCCCGGGACGGTGGTATAATTCACCCCTCCACTTT
CDR3: CASSPGRWYNSPLHF

V: TRBV9
D: -
J: TRBJ2-1
size: -
DNA: TGTGCCAGCAGCGTTGAAAGCGGTTTCTACAATGAGCAGTTCTTC
CDR3: CASSVESGFYNEQFF

V: TRBV18
D: TRBD1
J: TRBJ1-4
size: -
DNA: TGTGCCAGCTCGCCAGACAGGGAGAATGAAAAACTGTTTTTT
CDR3: CASSPDRENEKLFF

V: TRBV5-1
D: -
J: TRBJ1-1
size: -
DNA: TGCGCCAGCAGCAACGGTTTAGGCAGTTCGAACACTGAAGCTTTCTTT
CDR3: CASSNGLGSSNTEAFF

V: TRBV7-2
D: -
J: TRBJ1-5
size: few
DNA: TGTGCCAGCAGCATTCGCCCCCTGCCCCAGCATTTT
CDR3: CASSIRPLPQHF

V: TRBV6-6
D: TRBD1
J: TRBJ1-6
size: once
DNA: TGTGCCAGCCGAGGACAGGGCCATAATTCACCCCTCCACTTT
CDR3: CASRGQGHNSPLHF

V: TRBV10-1
D: -
J: TRBJ2-3
size: -
DNA: TGCGCCAGCGGCACCCAACCCCAAGATACGCAGTATTTT
CDR3: CASGTQPQDTQYF

V: TRBV4-2
D: -
J: TRBJ2-2
size: -
DNA: TGTGCCAGCAGCCCAGGGCAGGACCTTAACACCGGGGAGCTGTTTTTT
CDR3: CASSPGQDLNTGELFF

V: TRBV14
D: -
J: TRBJ1-1
size: once
DNA: TGTGCCAGCAGCCAGGGGGACGGAGGTAGTATGAACACTGAAGCTTTCTTT
CDR3: CASSQGDGGSMNTEAFF

V: TRBV7-2
D: -
J: TRBJ2-7
size: -
DNA: TGTGCCAGCAGCTTACCCCCGACAGCCTACGAGCAGTACTTC
CDR3: CASSLPPTAYEQYF

V: TRBV2
D: -
J: TRBJ1-1
size: -
DNA: TGTGCCAGCAGTACCGGACGTCGGGACACTGAAGCTTTCTTT
CDR3: CASSTGRRDTEAFF

V: TRBV5-1
D: TRBD1
J: TRBJ1-4
size: once
DNA: TGCGCCAGCAGCGTCGGGACAGGAAATGAAAAACTGTTTTTT
CDR3: CASSVGTGNEKLFF

V: TRBV13
D: -
J: TRBJ1-2
size: once
DNA: TGTGCCAGCAGGGAGGGACCCTCTGGCTACACCTTC
CDR3: CASREGPSGYTF

V: TRBV4-2
D: -
J: TRBJ1-5
size: -
DNA: TGTGCCAGCAGCCAACAGGAGAATAGCAATCAGCCCCAGCATTTT
CDR3: CASSQQENSNQPQHF

V: TRBV9
D: TRBD1
J: TRBJ1-3
size: -
DNA: TGTGCCAGCAGCAATCCACCGGGACAGGGCCTTTCTGGAAACACCATATATTTT
CDR3: CASSNPPGQGLSGNTIYF

V: TRBV10-3
D: -
J: TRBJ2-7
size: once
DNA: TGTGCCATCGGCCGGGACTCAACAGCCTACGAGCAGTACTTC
CDR3: CAIGRDSTAYEQYF

V: TRBV2
D: -
J: TRBJ1-3
size: -
DNA: TGTGCCAGCAGCAGGGACTCTGGAAACACCATATATTTT
CDR3: CASSRDSGNTIYF

V: TRBV6-5
D: -
J: TRBJ1-2
size: once
DNA: TGTGCCAGCAGTTACCTCTCACAGGGAGAGGACTATGGCTACACCTTC
CDR3: CASSYLSQGEDYGYTF

V: TRBV5-6
D: TRBD1
J: TRBJ2-5
size: -
DNA: TGTGCCAGCAGCGGACAGGGGAGGTCGGAGACCCAGTACTTC
CDR3: CASSGQGRSETQYF

V: TRBV5-1
D: TRBD2
J: TRBJ2-3
size: few
DNA: TGCGCCAGCAGCTTGGGGGGAAATAGCGGGAGCACAGATACGCAGTATTTT
CDR3: CASSLGGNSGSTDTQYF

V: TRBV6-6
D: TRBD1
J: TRBJ2-7
size: once
DNA: TGTGCCAGCAGCCGGGACAGGGCGGCCTACGAGCAGTACTTC
CDR3: CASSRDRAAYEQYF

V: TRBV5-1
D: -
J: TRBJ1-1
size: -
DNA: TGCGCCAGCAGCTTGGGCGGGGGGAACACTGAAGCTTTCTTT
CDR3: CASSLGGGNTEAFF

V: TRBV11-2
D: -
J: TRBJ2-2
size: -
DNA: TGTGCCAGCAGCCTAAGAGCTGGAGGGGGCGGGGAGCTGTTTTTT
CDR3: CASSLRAGGGGELFF

V: TRBV2
D: -
J: TRBJ1-1
size: -
DNA: TGTGCCAGCAACTTAAGACCGCTGAACACTGAAGCTTTCTTT
CDR3: CASNLRPLNTEAFF

V: TRBV5-8
D: -
J: TRBJ2-7
size: -
DNA: TGTGCCAGCAGCTTCAGTTGGGGGGGGGCCTCCGAGCAGTACTTC
CDR3: CASSFSWGGASEQYF

V: TRBV25-1
D: -
J: TRBJ1-4
size: -
DNA: TGTGCCAGCAGTGTTCAGGGCAGTGGTGAAAAACTGTTTTTT
CDR3: CASSVQGSGEKLFF

V: TRBV5-5
D: -
J: TRBJ1-3
size: -
DNA: TGTGCCAGCAGCTCCCGGCAGGCTGGAAACACCATATATTTT
CDR3: CASSSRQAGNTIYF

V: TRBV2
D: -
J: TRBJ1-2
size: -
DNA: TGTGCCAGCAGGCCTTTTGACGGGAACTATGGCTACACCTTC
CDR3: CASRPFDGNYGYTF

V: TRBV6-6
D: TRBD1
J: TRBJ2-7
size: -
DNA: TGTGCCAGCAGTCCGCCCGGGACAGCCTACGAGCAGTACTTC
CDR3: CASSPPGTAYEQYF

V: TRBV7-9
D: -
J: TRBJ1-6
size: -
DNA: TGTGCCAGCAGCTCCGACTACCCACCCCTCCACTTT
CDR3: CASSSDYPPLHF

V: TRBV7-9
D: -
J: TRBJ2-5
size: -
DNA: TGTGCCAGCAGCGCCTCGAGCGCGGGGACCCAGTACTTC
CDR3: CASSASSAGTQYF

V: TRBV30
D: -
J: TRBJ1-5
size: few
DNA: TGTGCCTGGAGTCCCGGGCCCCATCAGCCCCAGCATTTT
CDR3: CAWSPGPHQPQHF

V: TRBV9
D: -
J: TRBJ2-7
size: -
DNA: TGTGCCAGCAGCGTAAAGGGGGGCGGGGAGCAGTACTTC
CDR3: CASSVKGGGEQYF

V: TRBV6-5
D: -
J: TRBJ1-2
size: -
DNA: TGTGCCAGCAGTTACGAGGGAGATGGCTACACCTTC
CDR3: CASSYEGDGYTF

V: TRBV6-5
D: -
J: TRBJ1-2
size: -
DNA: TGTGCCAGCAGTTACTACCAAGCACGGGGCTATGGCTACACCTTC
CDR3: CASSYYQARGYGYTF

V: TRBV7-8
D: -
J: TRBJ1-2
size: -
DNA: TGTGCCAGCAGCCTATACGAATCCGTTTTTGGCTACACCTTC
CDR3: CASSLYESVFGYTF

V: TRBV6-4
D: TRBD2
J: TRBJ2-1
size: -
DNA: TGTGCCAGCAGTGACCCTCCCGGAAGCGGGGGGTCAAATGAGCAGTTCTTC
CDR3: CASSDPPGSGGSNEQFF

V: TRBV2
D: -
J: TRBJ1-1
size: -
DNA: TGTGCCAGCAGTGAAGCGGGGGGGCTCACTGAAGCTTTCTTT
CDR3: CASSEAGGLTEAFF